The clone carrying this T cell receptor (beta chain) was counted between two and nine times. The data originate from a study of T-cell memory formation after mild COVID-19. CDR3 length: 18 residues. With V trimmed by 8 bases and J by 0 bases, 15 bases remained unmatched. The V gene's germline CDR1 is ENHRY and CDR2 SYGVKD. From the 5' RACE reads, TCRdb called clonotypes with MiXCR, one entry per CDR3 protein. The table has about 250,000 distinct CDR3 sequences, 15% to 17% seen once. The chain employs TRBV10-3 and TRBJ2-1, with 8 bases identical to TRBD1. The source of this sequence is an adult woman who had mild COVID-19 (a few samples of this study predate the infection). Cell type and time point are not known. Sequencing input: PBMCs or a T cell subset sorted from them (not recorded which). CDR3 region: CAISGQGQPLSSYNEQFF. The DNA for the CDR3 is TGTGCCATCTCCGGACAGGGCCAACCCCTGAGCTCCTACAATGAGCAGTTCTTC.